Detailed here is one T cell receptor (beta chain). This sample stems from a study of blood T cell repertoires in COVID-19. Study background: The origin of the acute and convalescent COVID-19 samples was the United States, Italy and Spain. The analysed material was cDNA or gDNA that came from T cells, B-cell-depleted T cells, or PBMCs.

In the original processing: Estimates of nucleated cell counts were drawn from the amplification of reference gene primers. Produced via immunoSEQ multiplex PCR; TCRdb's table is partial and in-frame only. Clone size and V and J calls were adopted from that table, with D and trimming inferred from the DNA. The sample has about 28,000 clones, around 87% seen once. Sample: peripheral blood. This receptor was obtained from a human donor in a cohort sampled during active COVID-19.

The CDR3 DNA sequence: TGTGCCAGCAGCTACCCGGGACAGGGATTCTATGGCTACACCTTC. Translating it yields CASSYPGQGFYGYTF. The gene calls are TRBV11-2 and TRBJ1-2, with 9 bases matching TRBD1. The V gene's germline CDR1 is SGHAT and CDR2 FQNNGV. CDR3 length equals 15 residues. V dropped 4 bases and J dropped 4; count of bases not matched to a gene: 7.